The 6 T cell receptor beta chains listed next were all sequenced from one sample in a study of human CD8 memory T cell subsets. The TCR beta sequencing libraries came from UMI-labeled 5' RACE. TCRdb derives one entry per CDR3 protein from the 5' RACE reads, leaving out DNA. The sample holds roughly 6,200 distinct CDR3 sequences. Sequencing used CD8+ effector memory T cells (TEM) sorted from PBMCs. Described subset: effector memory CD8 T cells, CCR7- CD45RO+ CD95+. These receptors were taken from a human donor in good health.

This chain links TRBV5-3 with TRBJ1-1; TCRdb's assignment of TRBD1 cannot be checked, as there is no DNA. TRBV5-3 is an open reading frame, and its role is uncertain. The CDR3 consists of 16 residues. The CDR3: CARSLYRGVKNTEAFF.

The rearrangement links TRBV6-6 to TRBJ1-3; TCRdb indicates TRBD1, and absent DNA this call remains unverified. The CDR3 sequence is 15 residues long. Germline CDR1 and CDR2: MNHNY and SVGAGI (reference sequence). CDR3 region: CASSTYRDSGNTIYF.

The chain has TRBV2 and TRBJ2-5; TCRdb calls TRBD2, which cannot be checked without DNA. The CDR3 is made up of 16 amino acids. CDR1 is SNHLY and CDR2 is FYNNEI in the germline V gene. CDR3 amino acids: CASSQTSTHGGETQYF.

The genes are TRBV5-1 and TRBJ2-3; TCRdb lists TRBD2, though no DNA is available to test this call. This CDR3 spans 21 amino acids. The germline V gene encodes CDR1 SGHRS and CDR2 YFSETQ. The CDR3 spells CASSITVGTSWSGEDTDTQYF.

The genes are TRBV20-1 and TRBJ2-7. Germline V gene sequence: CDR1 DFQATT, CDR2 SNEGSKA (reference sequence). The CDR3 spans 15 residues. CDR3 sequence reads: CSARDLMTESYEQYF.

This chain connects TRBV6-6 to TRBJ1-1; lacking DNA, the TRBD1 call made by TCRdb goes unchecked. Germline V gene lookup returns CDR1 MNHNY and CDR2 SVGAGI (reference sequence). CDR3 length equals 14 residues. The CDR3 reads CASSTLTGGSEAFF.